This record looks at one T cell receptor beta chain sequence and its context. The antigen is unknown. These data originate in a study of shared clonotypes between healthy human individuals. Across the study: Ranging from 18 to 49 in age, donors were a couple of women and a few men. For every donor, three CD4 naive, three CD4 memory, two CD8 naive and one CD8 memory plates were used.

CDR3 length equals 13 residues. Study-level points and caveats: Naive subsets typically showed greater estimated richness than memory subsets.

Memory CD4+ cells were the fraction left after CD45RA+ naive selection. Libraries were prepared by immunoSEQ multiplex PCR; TCRdb keeps only in-frame clonotypes and omits some of them. Among about 2.4 million clones listed, approximately 93% were seen once. The clonotype originates from a man aged 18 to 29 in good health. Some clones in this sample may be carry-over from other donors' samples. The sequenced material came from naive CD4+ T cells from PBMCs. The subset here: CD45RA+ positively selected. The gene calls are TRBV21-1 and TRBJ1-1. TRBV21-1 is a recognized pseudogene. The CDR3 region is CASAGAPNTEAFF. The CDR3 DNA reads TGTGCCAGCGCGGGGGCCCCGAACACTGAAGCTTTCTTT.